Listed here are 22 T cell receptor beta chains from one sample, sequenced in a study of post-analysis software for immune sequencing data. Overall study findings and caveats: TRBV5-6, TRBV5-1 and TRBV20-1 were among four or five TRBV segments more frequent in patients than controls.

No cognate antigen is known for these TCRs. The TCR beta cDNA libraries carried unique molecular identifiers. TCRdb itself ran the PCR reads through MiXCR, one entry per CDR3 protein. This sample has hundreds of thousands of distinct CDR3 sequences, with 55% to 60% found just once. The sample consisted of blood. The receptors come from a girl aged 2 to 9 with multiple sclerosis.

This clonotype occurred a few times. The chain is built from TRBV12-3 or TRBV12-4 and TRBJ2-5; 14 bases are shared with TRBD2. The DNA matches TRBJ2-7 better at its end, which makes the J call doubtful. This CDR3 region has 15 residues. The CDR3 spells CASSLGLAGVHEQYF. CDR3 nucleotide sequence: TGTGCCAGCAGCTTGGGACTAGCGGGAGTCCACGAGCAGTACTTC.

This chain uses TRBV7-2 with TRBJ2-7; D ambiguous. The J call is doubtful: the DNA matches TRBJ2-5 better. The CDR3 has 11 amino acids. CDR1 is SGHTA and CDR2 is FQGNSA in the germline V gene. The CDR3 DNA reads TGTGCCAGCGCGTACCAAGAGACCCAGTACTTC. Protein: CASAYQETQYF.

This chain links TRBV12-3 or TRBV12-4 with TRBJ2-5, with TRBD1 matching 7 bases. This CDR3 has 14 amino acids. With V trimmed by 7 bases and J by 5 bases, 10 bases remained unmatched. As DNA, the CDR3 is TGTGCCAGCACCCCGGACAGGAGGACGGAGACCCAGTACTTC. Translated: CASTPDRRTETQYF.

This clonotype appeared many times. This chain joins TRBV5-6 and TRBJ2-1; the D call may be TRBD1 or TRBD2 (6 bases each). CDR1 is SGHDT and CDR2 is YYEEEE in the germline V gene. The ends were cut back, 1 base at V and 0 bases at J, with 8 bases in the middle. This CDR3 is built from 15 residues. The CDR3 DNA follows: TGTGCCAGCAGCTTGCGGGGGCTCTCCTACAATGAGCAGTTCTTC. Residues: CASSLRGLSYNEQFF.

The genes are TRBV5-1 and TRBJ2-7, with TRBD1 as a possible D gene (7 bases). This CDR3 contains 13 residues. V dropped 4 bases and J dropped 2 bases, with 10 bases sitting between them. The germline V gene encodes CDR1 SGHRS and CDR2 YFSETQ. For the CDR3, the DNA is TGCGCCAGCAGCGCGGGACAGACCTACGAGCAGTACTTC. This sequence encodes CASSAGQTYEQYF. The variable domain in full, with the rest retrieved from reference TRBV5-1 and TRBJ2-7, is KAGVTQTPRYLIKTRGQQVTLSCSPISGHRSVSWYQQTPGQGLQFLFEYFSETQRNKGNFPGRFSGRQFSNSRSEMNVSTLELGDSALYLCASSAGQTYEQYFGPGTRLTVT.

This clonotype was seen a few times. The chain has TRBV7-2 and TRBJ2-4; TRBD2 agrees at 7 bases. In germline, CDR1 is SGHTA, CDR2 FQGNSA. CDR3 size: 15 residues. Losses at the gene ends were 3 bases for V and 3 bases for J; bases not matched to a gene: 5. CDR3 nucleotides: TGTGCCAGCAGCTTGGGGGGGATCGGCAAAAACATTCAGTACTTC. This codes for CASSLGGIGKNIQYF.

The chain uses TRBV6-5 and TRBJ2-5, with 14 bases identical to TRBD2. The CDR3 totals 16 residues. V was pared by 4 bases and J by 3 bases, with 4 bases of the junction left unmatched. From germline, CDR1 is MNHEY and CDR2 SVGAGI. The CDR3 loop is CASSFWTSGGKETQYF. In DNA, the CDR3 is TGTGCCAGCAGTTTCTGGACTAGCGGGGGGAAAGAGACCCAGTACTTC.

This clonotype appeared once. The gene calls are TRBV5-1 and TRBJ2-1; possibly TRBD1 for D (5 bases). Trimming left V 0 bases short and J 10 bases short, with 17 bases between. Per the germline V gene, CDR1 is SGHRS and CDR2 is YFSETQ. This CDR3 has 15 residues. In DNA form, the CDR3 reads TGCGCCAGCAGCTTGGCAGGGATGGGTCATTGGGAGCAGTTCTTC. It yields the protein CASSLAGMGHWEQFF.

This chain joins TRBV4-3 and TRBJ2-2; perhaps TRBD1 as D (5 bases). This CDR3 comprises 16 residues. The ends were cut back, 1 base at V and 4 bases at J, with 13 bases in the middle. Germline lookup yields CDR1 LGHNA and CDR2 YSLEER. CDR3 sequence: CASSQVPDSLTGELFF. CDR3 nucleotide sequence: TGCGCCAGCAGCCAAGTTCCCGACAGTCTCACCGGGGAGCTGTTTTTT.

The chain carries TRBV7-8 and TRBJ2-5, with D maybe TRBD2 (6 bases). CDR1 and CDR2 from the germline V gene are SGHVS and FQNEAQ. V shed 2 bases and J shed 3 bases, with 10 bases lying between them. The CDR3 length is 14 residues. CDR3 bases: TGTGCCAGCAGCTTATTTGGAGGGGAAGAGACCCAGTACTTC. Its protein product is CASSLFGGEETQYF.

As DNA, the CDR3 is TGTGCCAGCAGAGCGGATGCAAGCTCCTACAATGAGCAGTTCTTC. Translating gives CASRADASSYNEQFF. This chain joins TRBV27 and TRBJ2-1, with a tentative D call TRBD2 (5 bases). Germline-derived CDR1 and CDR2 are MNHEY and SMNVEV (reference sequence). The V end was cut by 6 bases, the J end by 0 bases, with 12 bases between. This CDR3 region has 15 residues.

The J gene is TRBJ2-3, the V gene TRBV5-1, with 15 nucleotides matching TRBD2. CDR3 length: 18 residues. The J segment lost 3 bases and the V segment lost 3 bases, leaving 8 bases of the junction unmatched. Germline V CDR1 and CDR2: SGHRS, YFSETQ. The CDR3 coding sequence is TGCGCCAGCAGCTCCGGACTAGCGGGGGGGCCTTTTACAGATACGCAGTATTTT. It translates to CASSSGLAGGPFTDTQYF.

Remarks on this clonotype: An end of the junction differs from the germline gene, which may be a read error. The gene calls are TRBV6-5 and TRBJ2-4; a weak D match, TRBD2 (5 bases). The last part of the DNA fits TRBJ2-7 better; the J call may be wrong. Looked up from germline, CDR1 is MNHEY and CDR2 is SVGAGI. This CDR3 contains 16 residues. This CDR3 reads CAGSFFEVRLQYEQYF. The CDR3 DNA sequence: TGTGCCGGCAGTTTTTTTGAGGTCCGACTACAATACGAGCAGTACTTC.

This clonotype was recorded a few times. V is TRBV29-1 and J is TRBJ2-1; D unclear. Germline V CDR1 and CDR2: SQVTM, ANQGSEA. The CDR3 has 13 amino acids. CDR3 in amino acids: CSFGRSSYNEQFF. CDR3 nucleotides: TGCAGTTTTGGTCGGAGCTCCTACAATGAGCAGTTCTTC.

The V gene is TRBV11-2, the J gene TRBJ2-7, with 8 bases aligning to TRBD2. V gave up 1 base and J gave up 3 bases; unmatched junction bases: 5. CDR3 length equals 15 residues. Looked up from germline, CDR1 is SGHAT and CDR2 is FQNNGV. CDR3 loop: CASSLVGLGYYEQYF. The CDR3 DNA reads as TGTGCCAGCAGCTTAGTGGGACTAGGCTACTACGAGCAGTACTTC.

The chain employs TRBV5-1 and TRBJ2-5; D may be TRBD1 (5 bases). V dropped 1 base and J dropped 5 bases, with 15 bases sitting between them. Germline CDR1 and CDR2: SGHRS and YFSETQ. This CDR3 is built from 15 residues. Here the CDR3 reads CASSLTTGPGETQYF. In DNA form, the CDR3 reads TGCGCCAGCAGCTTGACTACAGGCCCTGGGGAGACCCAGTACTTC.

J is TRBJ2-5 and V is TRBV29-1; D possibly matches TRBD1 or TRBD2 (5 bases each). Germline loops: CDR1 SQVTM, CDR2 ANQGSEA. The CDR3 has 15 residues. Trimming removed 3 bases at V and 0 bases at J, with 14 bases between. The CDR3 DNA sequence: TGCAGCGTTGACAGGGCAGGGACGTACCAAGAGACCCAGTACTTC. Translating it yields CSVDRAGTYQETQYF.

The chain joins TRBV6-2 or TRBV6-3 to TRBJ2-1, with D perhaps TRBD2 (7 bases). The CDR3 contains 16 residues. V was clipped by 2 bases and J by 5 bases, with 16 bases between them. The V gene's germline CDR1 is MNHEY and CDR2 SVGEGT. The chain's CDR3 is CASSYRRGGGNNEQFF. CDR3 nucleotide sequence: TGTGCCAGCAGTTACAGGAGGGGGGGGGGAAACAATGAGCAGTTCTTC.

V gene TRBV7-8 combines with J gene TRBJ2-3; the match to TRBD2 covers 10 bases. The CDR3 runs 18 residues. CDR1 and CDR2 from the germline V gene are SGHVS and FQNEAQ. Losses at the gene ends were 1 base for V and 5 bases for J; bases not matched to a gene: 12. The CDR3 DNA follows: TGTGCCAGCAGCTTAGAGATGGAGCGGGAGGGCCCGGGAGATACGCAGTATTTT. This codes for CASSLEMEREGPGDTQYF.

Concerning this clonotype: A single base separates this from a much larger clone, so it may be a read error. The gene calls are TRBV27 and TRBJ1-2; D is uncertain. V gave up 2 bases and J gave up 12 bases, with 16 bases separating them. CDR3 length: 13 residues. From germline, CDR1 is MNHEY and CDR2 SMNVEV (reference sequence). CDR3 in amino acids: CASSLEGAGGHTF. The CDR3 coding sequence is TGTGCCAGCAGTTTAGAGGGAGCGGGAGGCCACACCTTC.

The rearrangement uses TRBV20-1 and TRBJ2-3; 7 bases match TRBD1. V dropped 0 bases and J dropped 5; count of bases not matched to a gene: 8. Germline-derived CDR1 and CDR2 are DFQATT and SNEGSKA (reference sequence). The CDR3 has 15 amino acids. The CDR3 loop is CSARENRGSGDTQYF. The CDR3 coding sequence is TGCAGTGCTAGAGAAAACAGGGGAAGTGGAGATACGCAGTATTTT.

The rearrangement links TRBV19 to TRBJ1-5; 9 nucleotides align to TRBD1. The germline CDR1 and CDR2 sequences are LNHDA and SQIVND (reference sequence). Trimming took 9 bases from V and 7 from J; bases not matched to a gene: 7. The CDR3 is 13 amino acids. CDR3 DNA: TGTGCCAGAGGGACAGGGCGGCAACAGCCCCAGCATTTT. Its protein is CARGTGRQQPQHF.